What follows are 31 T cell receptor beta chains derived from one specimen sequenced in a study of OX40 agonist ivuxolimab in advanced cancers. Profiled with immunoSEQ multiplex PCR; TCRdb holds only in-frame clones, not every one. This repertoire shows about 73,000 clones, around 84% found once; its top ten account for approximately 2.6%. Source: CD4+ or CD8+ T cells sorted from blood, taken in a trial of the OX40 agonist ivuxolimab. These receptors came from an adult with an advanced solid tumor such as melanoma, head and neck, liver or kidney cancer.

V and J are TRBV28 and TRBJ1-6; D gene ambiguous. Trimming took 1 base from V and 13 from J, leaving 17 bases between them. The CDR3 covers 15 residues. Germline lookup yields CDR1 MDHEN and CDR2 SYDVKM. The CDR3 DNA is TGTGCCAGCAGTTTATCGGCTCTCCAGGACGGGCCCCTCCACTTT. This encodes CASSLSALQDGPLHF.

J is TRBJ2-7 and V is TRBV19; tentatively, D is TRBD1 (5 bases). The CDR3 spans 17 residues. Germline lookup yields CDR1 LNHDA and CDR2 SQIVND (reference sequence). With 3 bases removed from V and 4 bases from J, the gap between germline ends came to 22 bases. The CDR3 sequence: CASSILKKDNRPYEQYF. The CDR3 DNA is TGTGCCAGTAGTATCCTGAAGAAGGACAACCGTCCATACGAGCAGTACTTC.

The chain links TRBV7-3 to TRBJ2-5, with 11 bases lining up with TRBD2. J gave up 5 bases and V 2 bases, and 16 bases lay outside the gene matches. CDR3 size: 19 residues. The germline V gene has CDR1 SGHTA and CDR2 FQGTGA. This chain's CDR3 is CASSLVPAISGRAGETQYF. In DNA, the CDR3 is TGTGCCAGCAGCTTAGTTCCAGCCATTAGCGGGAGGGCCGGTGAGACCCAGTACTTC.

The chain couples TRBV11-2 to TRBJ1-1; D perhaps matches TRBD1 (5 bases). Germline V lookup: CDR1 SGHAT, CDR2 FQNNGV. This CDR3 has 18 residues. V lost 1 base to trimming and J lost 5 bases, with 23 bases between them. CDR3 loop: CASSLVGAEGVGGTEAFF. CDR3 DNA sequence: TGTGCCAGCAGCTTAGTGGGCGCAGAAGGGGTTGGAGGGACTGAAGCTTTCTTT.

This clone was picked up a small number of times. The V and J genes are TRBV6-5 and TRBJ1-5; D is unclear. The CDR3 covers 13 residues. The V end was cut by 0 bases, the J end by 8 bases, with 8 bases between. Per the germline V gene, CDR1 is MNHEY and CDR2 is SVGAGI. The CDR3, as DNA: TGTGCCAGCAGTTACTCAAGGATGGAGCCCCAGCATTTT. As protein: CASSYSRMEPQHF.

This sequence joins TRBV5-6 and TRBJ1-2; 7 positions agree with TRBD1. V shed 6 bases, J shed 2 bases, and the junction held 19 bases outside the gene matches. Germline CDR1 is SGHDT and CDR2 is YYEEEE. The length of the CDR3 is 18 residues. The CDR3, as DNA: TGTGCCAGCACCCCAATTGGAACAGGGGAAGACACCAACTATGGCTACACCTTC. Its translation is CASTPIGTGEDTNYGYTF.

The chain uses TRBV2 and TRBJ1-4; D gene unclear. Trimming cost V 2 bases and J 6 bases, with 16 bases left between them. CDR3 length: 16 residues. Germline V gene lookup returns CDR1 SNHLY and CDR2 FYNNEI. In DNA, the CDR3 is TGTGCCAGCAGTGAACCCCCACCGAGGATACATGAAAAACTGTTTTTT. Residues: CASSEPPPRIHEKLFF. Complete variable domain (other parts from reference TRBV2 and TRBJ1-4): EPEVTQTPSHQVTQMGQEVILRCVPISNHLYFYWYRQILGQKVEFLVSFYNNEISEKSEIFDDQFSVERPDGSNFTLKIRSTKLEDSAMYFCASSEPPPRIHEKLFFGSGTQLSVL.

The CDR3 reads CSVTQGTPQYF. In DNA, the CDR3 is TGCAGCGTTACCCAGGGTACTCCGCAGTACTTC. This chain links TRBV29-1 with TRBJ2-7, with TRBD1 as a possible D gene (5 bases). CDR1 is SQVTM and CDR2 is ANQGSEA in the germline V gene. V was shortened by 5 bases and J by 9 bases, with 14 bases between the two germline ends. The CDR3 consists of 11 residues.

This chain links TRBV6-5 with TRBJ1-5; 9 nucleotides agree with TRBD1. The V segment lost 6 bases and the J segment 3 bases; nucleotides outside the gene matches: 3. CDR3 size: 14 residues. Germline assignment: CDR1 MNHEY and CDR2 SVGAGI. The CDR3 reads CASSGTGINQPQHF. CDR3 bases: TGTGCCAGCAGCGGGACAGGGATCAATCAGCCCCAGCATTTT.

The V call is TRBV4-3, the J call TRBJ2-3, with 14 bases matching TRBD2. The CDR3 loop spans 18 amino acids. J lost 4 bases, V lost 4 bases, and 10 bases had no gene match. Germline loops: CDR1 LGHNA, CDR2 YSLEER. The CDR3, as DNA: TGCGCCAGCAGCCCGGGACTAGCGGGGGCCGGTAGATCAGATACGCAGTATTTT. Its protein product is CASSPGLAGAGRSDTQYF.

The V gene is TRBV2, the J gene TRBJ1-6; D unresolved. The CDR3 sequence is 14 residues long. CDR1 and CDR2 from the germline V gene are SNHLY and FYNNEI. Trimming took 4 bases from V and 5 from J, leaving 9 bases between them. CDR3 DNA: TGTGCCAGCAGTGGGTCGGAAAATAATTCACCCCTCCACTTT. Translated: CASSGSENNSPLHF.

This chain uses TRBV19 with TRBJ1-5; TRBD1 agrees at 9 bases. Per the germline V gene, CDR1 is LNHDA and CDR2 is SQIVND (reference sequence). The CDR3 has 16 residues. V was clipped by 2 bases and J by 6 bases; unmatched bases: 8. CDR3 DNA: TGTGCCAGTAGTATAAGCGGACAGGGGTGGGTTCAGCCCCAGCATTTT. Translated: CASSISGQGWVQPQHF.

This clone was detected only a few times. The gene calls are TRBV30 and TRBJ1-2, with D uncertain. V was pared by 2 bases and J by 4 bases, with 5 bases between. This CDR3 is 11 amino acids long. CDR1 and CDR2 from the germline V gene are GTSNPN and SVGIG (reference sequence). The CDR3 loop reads CAWSSTYGYTF. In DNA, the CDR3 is TGTGCCTGGAGTTCTACCTATGGCTACACCTTC. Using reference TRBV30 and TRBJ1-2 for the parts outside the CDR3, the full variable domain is SQTIHQWPATLVQPVGSPLSLECTVEGTSNPNLYWYRQAAGRGLQLLFYSVGIGQISSEVPQNLSASRPQDRQFILSSKKLLLSDSGFYLCAWSSTYGYTFGSGTRLTVV.

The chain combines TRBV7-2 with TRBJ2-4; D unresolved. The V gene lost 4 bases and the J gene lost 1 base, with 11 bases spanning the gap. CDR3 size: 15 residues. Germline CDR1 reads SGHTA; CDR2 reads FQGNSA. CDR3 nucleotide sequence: TGTGCCAGCAGCTCGAATCTCCTTGCCAAAAACATTCAGTACTTC. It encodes CASSSNLLAKNIQYF.

The CDR3 spells CASSPRVGGGNEKLFF. Here the CDR3 DNA reads TGTGCCAGCAGCCCAAGGGTGGGAGGAGGTAATGAAAAACTGTTTTTT. The genes are TRBV7-2 and TRBJ1-4; D gene ambiguous. This CDR3 is built from 16 residues. From germline, CDR1 is SGHTA and CDR2 FQGNSA. Trimming shortened V by 5 bases and J by 4 bases, and 17 bases separated the two germline ends.

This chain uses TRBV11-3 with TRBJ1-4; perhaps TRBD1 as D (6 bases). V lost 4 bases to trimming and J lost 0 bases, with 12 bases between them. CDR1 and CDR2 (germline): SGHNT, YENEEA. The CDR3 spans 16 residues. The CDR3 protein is CASSSWTDATNEKLFF. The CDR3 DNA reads TGTGCCAGCAGCTCATGGACAGATGCAACTAATGAAAAACTGTTTTTT.

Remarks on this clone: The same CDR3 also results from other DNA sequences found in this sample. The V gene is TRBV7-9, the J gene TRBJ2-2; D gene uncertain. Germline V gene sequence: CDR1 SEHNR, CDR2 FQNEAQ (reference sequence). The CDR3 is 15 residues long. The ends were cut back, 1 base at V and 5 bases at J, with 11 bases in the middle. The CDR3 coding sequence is TGTGCCAGCAGCTTAGTAGGGCAGATAACCGGGGAGCTGTTTTTT. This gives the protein CASSLVGQITGELFF.

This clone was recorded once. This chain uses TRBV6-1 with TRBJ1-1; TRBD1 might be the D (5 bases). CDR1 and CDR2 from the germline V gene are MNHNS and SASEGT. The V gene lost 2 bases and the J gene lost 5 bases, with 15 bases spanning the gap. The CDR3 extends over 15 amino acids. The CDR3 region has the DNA TGTGCCAGCAGTGAACTGTGGCAGCGACAGACTGAAGCTTTCTTT. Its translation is CASSELWQRQTEAFF.

CDR3 DNA: TGCAGCGTCCCCGGGCCCAGCTCCTACGAGCAGTACTTC. It encodes CSVPGPSSYEQYF. This chain joins TRBV29-1 and TRBJ2-7, with D uncertain. CDR3 length: 13 amino acids. The germline V gene has CDR1 SQVTM and CDR2 ANQGSEA. V was clipped by 6 bases and J by 0 bases, with 12 bases between them.

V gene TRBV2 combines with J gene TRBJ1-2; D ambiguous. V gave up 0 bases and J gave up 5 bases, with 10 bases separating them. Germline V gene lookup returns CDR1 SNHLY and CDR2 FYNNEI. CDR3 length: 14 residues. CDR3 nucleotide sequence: TGTGCCAGCAGTGAAGCGCGATCGGGGTATGGCTACACCTTC. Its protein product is CASSEARSGYGYTF.

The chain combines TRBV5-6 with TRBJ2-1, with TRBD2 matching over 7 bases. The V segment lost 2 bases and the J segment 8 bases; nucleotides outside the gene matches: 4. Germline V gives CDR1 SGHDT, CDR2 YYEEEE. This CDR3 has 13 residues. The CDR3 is CASSFRLADEQFF. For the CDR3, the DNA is TGTGCCAGCAGCTTCCGACTAGCCGATGAGCAGTTCTTC.

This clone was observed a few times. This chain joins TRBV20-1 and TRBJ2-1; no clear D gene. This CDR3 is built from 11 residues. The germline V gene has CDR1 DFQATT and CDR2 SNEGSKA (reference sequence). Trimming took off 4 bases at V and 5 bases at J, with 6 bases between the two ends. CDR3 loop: CSANKNNEQFF. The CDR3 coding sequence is TGCAGTGCTAACAAGAACAATGAGCAGTTCTTC.

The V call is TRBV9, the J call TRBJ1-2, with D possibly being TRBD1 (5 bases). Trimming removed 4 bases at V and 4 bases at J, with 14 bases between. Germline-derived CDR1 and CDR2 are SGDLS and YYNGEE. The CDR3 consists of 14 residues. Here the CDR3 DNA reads TGTGCCAGCAGCCCTGGTGGGGCCAGCTATGGCTACACCTTC. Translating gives CASSPGGASYGYTF.

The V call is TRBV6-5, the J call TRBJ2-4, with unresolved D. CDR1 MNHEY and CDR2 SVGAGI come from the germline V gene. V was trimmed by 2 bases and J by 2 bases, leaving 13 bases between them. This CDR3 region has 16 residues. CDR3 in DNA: TGTGCCAGCAGTTACGGGCCGCGTGGGACCAAAAACATTCAGTACTTC. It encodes CASSYGPRGTKNIQYF.

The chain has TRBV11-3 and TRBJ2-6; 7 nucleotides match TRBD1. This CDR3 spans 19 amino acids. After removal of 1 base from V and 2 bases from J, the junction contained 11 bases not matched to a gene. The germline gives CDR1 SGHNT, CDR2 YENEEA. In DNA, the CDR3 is TGTGCCAGCAGCTTAGTCCTTACAGGGGCCAGACCTGGGGCCAACGTCCTGACTTTC. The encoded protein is CASSLVLTGARPGANVLTF. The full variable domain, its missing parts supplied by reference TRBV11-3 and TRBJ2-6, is EAGVVQSPRYKIIEKKQPVAFWCNPISGHNTLYWYLQNLGQGPELLIRYENEEAVDDSQLPKDRFSAERLKGVDSTLKIQPAELGDSAVYLCASSLVLTGARPGANVLTFGAGSRLTVL.

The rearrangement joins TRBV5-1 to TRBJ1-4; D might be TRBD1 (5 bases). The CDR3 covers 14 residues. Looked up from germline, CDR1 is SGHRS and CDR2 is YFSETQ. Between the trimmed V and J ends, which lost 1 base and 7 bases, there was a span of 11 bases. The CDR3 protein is CASSLPGQGEKLFF. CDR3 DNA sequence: TGCGCCAGCAGCTTGCCCGGGCAGGGTGAAAAACTGTTTTTT.

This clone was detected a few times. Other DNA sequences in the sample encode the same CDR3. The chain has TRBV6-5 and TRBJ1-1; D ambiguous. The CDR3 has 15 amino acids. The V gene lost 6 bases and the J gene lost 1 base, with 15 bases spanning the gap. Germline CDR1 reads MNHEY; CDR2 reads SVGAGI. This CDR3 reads CASRLNSPGNTEAFF. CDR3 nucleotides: TGTGCCAGCAGATTAAACTCACCAGGGAACACTGAAGCTTTCTTT.

CDR3 bases: TGTGCCAGCAGCTTATTCCTCTCTGGGGCCAACGTCCTGACTTTC. It codes for CASSLFLSGANVLTF. The rearrangement links TRBV7-2 to TRBJ2-6; D is ambiguous. V dropped 2 bases and J dropped 0 bases, with 5 bases sitting between them. Germline CDR1 reads SGHTA; CDR2 reads FQGNSA. The CDR3 extends over 15 amino acids.

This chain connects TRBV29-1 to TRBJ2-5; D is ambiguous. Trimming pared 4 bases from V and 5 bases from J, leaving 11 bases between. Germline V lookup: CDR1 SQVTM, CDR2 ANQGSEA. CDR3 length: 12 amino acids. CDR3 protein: CSVVSTAETQYF. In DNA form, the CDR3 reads TGCAGCGTTGTATCAACAGCGGAGACCCAGTACTTC.

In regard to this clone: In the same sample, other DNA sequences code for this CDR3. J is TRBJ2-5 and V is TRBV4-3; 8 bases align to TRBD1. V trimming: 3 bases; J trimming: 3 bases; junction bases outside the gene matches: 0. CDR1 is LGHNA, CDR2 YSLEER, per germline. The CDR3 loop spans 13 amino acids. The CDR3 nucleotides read TGCGCCAGCAGCCAGGACAGGGAAGAGACCCAGTACTTC. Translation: CASSQDREETQYF.

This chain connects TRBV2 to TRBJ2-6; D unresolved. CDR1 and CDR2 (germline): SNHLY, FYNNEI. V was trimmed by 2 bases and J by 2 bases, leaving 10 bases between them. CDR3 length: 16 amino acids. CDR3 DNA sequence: TGTGCCAGCAGTGAATCTTCGGTAGCTGGGGCCAACGTCCTGACTTTC. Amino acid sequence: CASSESSVAGANVLTF.